Listed below are T cell receptor beta chains from one sample, sequenced in a study of identifying expanded T cells in peripheral blood. Generated by immunoSEQ multiplex PCR, the TCRdb table keeps only in-frame clones and is missing some. The table lists tens of thousands of clones, around 83% of them singletons. Input material: blood. The origin of the receptors is a person aged 18-70 years in good health. Each CDR3 is given with its conserved first and last residue. Fields, in order: clone size, D gene, V gene, J gene, CDR3 length, CDR3 DNA, CDR3 protein. The D gene is left open where the match is weak. Size values are once, few and many counts, or a class for expanded clones, and some rows have none.

NA	NA	TRBV11-3	TRBJ2-2	12	TGTGCCAGCAGCAAAATCCCCGGGGAGCTGTTTTTT	CASSKIPGELFF
NA	TRBD1	TRBV5-1	TRBJ1-2	13	TGCGCCAGCAGCAGGGGACAGGGAAGTGGCTACACCTTC	CASSRGQGSGYTF
many	NA	TRBV27	TRBJ2-5	12	TGTGCCAGCAGTTTACTGGGAGAGACCCAGTACTTC	CASSLLGETQYF
NA	NA	TRBV7-2	TRBJ2-1	11	TGTGCCAGCAGCAACTACAATGAGCAGTTCTTC	CASSNYNEQFF
NA	TRBD2	TRBV7-3	TRBJ2-3	15	TGTGCCAGCAGCTTAGACGGGAGGGGGACAGATACGCAGTATTTT	CASSLDGRGTDTQYF
NA	NA	TRBV29-1	TRBJ1-1	15	TGCAGCGTTGAAGAAACAGGGACGCTGAACACTGAAGCTTTCTTT	CSVEETGTLNTEAFF
NA	TRBD1	TRBV7-9	TRBJ1-4	17	TGTGCCAGCAGCTTAGAAATGGGGGGACAGTTAAATGAAAAACTGTTTTTT	CASSLEMGGQLNEKLFF
NA	TRBD1	TRBV5-1	TRBJ2-1	14	TGCGCCAGCAGCCCTACAGGGGTCGGCAATGAGCAGTTCTTC	CASSPTGVGNEQFF
NA	NA	TRBV28	TRBJ2-7	14	TGTGCCAGCAGTGGGGGCGACAGGGAGGACGAGCAGTACTTC	CASSGGDREDEQYF
NA	NA	TRBV6-5	TRBJ1-2	13	TGTGCCAGCAGTGGCCGGGACAACTATGGCTACACCTTC	CASSGRDNYGYTF
NA	NA	TRBV6-5	TRBJ2-1	13	TGTGCCAGCAGCGGGGACTTCTACAATGAGCAGTTCTTC	CASSGDFYNEQFF
NA	TRBD2	TRBV5-4	TRBJ2-5	17	TGTGCCAGCAGCCCCAGTATAGCGGGAGGGCCCGTTGAGACCCAGTACTTC	CASSPSIAGGPVETQYF
NA	TRBD2	TRBV7-2	TRBJ2-3	16	TGTGCCAGCAGCCTCGGACTAGCGGGAGGGCCGAGGACGCAGTATTTT	CASSLGLAGGPRTQYF
NA	NA	TRBV19	TRBJ2-2	15	TGTGCCTCTCATTTGGGCAGTCCACCCCCCGGGGAGCTGTTTTTT	CASHLGSPPPGELFF
NA	NA	TRBV7-2	TRBJ2-1	15	TGTGCCAGCAGCTTAAGGGCTGGTGGGGTGGATGAGCAGTTCTTC	CASSLRAGGVDEQFF
NA	TRBD1	TRBV19	TRBJ1-2	13	TGTGCCAGTAGTCAGGACAGGGAGTTTCGCTACACCTTC	CASSQDREFRYTF
NA	NA	TRBV6-1	TRBJ2-6	14	TGTGCCAGCAGCCCCCCCGATGAGGCCAACGTCCTGACTTTC	CASSPPDEANVLTF
NA	NA	TRBV5-6	TRBJ2-7	13	TGTGCCAGCAGTCCAGGGAGCTCCTACGAGCAGTACTTC	CASSPGSSYEQYF
NA	TRBD1	TRBV14	TRBJ2-7	13	TGTGCCAGCAGCCTGGACAGGGTCTACGAGCAGTACTTC	CASSLDRVYEQYF
NA	NA	TRBV27	TRBJ2-7	14	TGTGCCAGCACCCAGGTTTTCCCTTCCTACGAGCAGTACTTC	CASTQVFPSYEQYF
NA	TRBD1	TRBV11-2	TRBJ1-2	16	TGTGCCAGCAGCTTGGCCCCAGCAGGGGGAGTGAAAGGCTACACCTTC	CASSLAPAGGVKGYTF
NA	NA	TRBV7-2	TRBJ1-2	13	TGTGCCAGCAGCTTGGGCGGGAATGGAGGCTACACCTTC	CASSLGGNGGYTF
once	NA	TRBV6-6	TRBJ2-1	13	TGTGCCAGCAGTTACGGTGGGGGCGGTGAGCAGTTCTTC	CASSYGGGGEQFF
NA	NA	TRBV11-2	TRBJ2-7	14	TGTGCCAGCAGCCCATTGAAGCGACCGTACGAGCAGTACTTC	CASSPLKRPYEQYF
once	TRBD1	TRBV28	TRBJ1-2	14	TGTGCCAGCAGTTTCCGGGACAGGTCATATGGCTACACCTTC	CASSFRDRSYGYTF
once	NA	TRBV29-1	TRBJ2-7	16	TGCAGCGTCTATCGGGCTAGCCAGGAGAGGGGATACGAGCAGTACTTC	CSVYRASQERGYEQYF
few	TRBD1	TRBV2	TRBJ1-4	14	TGTGCCACCGCGAACAGGGGAACTAATGAAAAACTGTTTTTT	CATANRGTNEKLFF
NA	NA	TRBV19	TRBJ2-2	14	TGTGCCAGTAGTCCCCAGTTGAACACCGGGGAGCTGTTTTTT	CASSPQLNTGELFF
NA	NA	TRBV25-1	TRBJ1-4	16	TGTGCCAGCAGTGAATATTCGACCACAACTAATGAAAAACTGTTTTTT	CASSEYSTTTNEKLFF
NA	NA	TRBV29-1	TRBJ2-1	14	TGCAGCTCCCTCCCGGACAGCGAATACAATGAGCAGTTCTTC	CSSLPDSEYNEQFF
NA	NA	TRBV11-3	TRBJ1-1	13	TGTGCCAGCAGCTTTGAGGGAAATACTGAAGCTTTCTTT	CASSFEGNTEAFF
NA	TRBD1	TRBV19	TRBJ1-1	12	TGTGCCAGTGGTACAGGGGATACTGAAGCTTTCTTT	CASGTGDTEAFF
NA	NA	TRBV27	TRBJ2-5	14	TGTGCCAGCAGTTCCACCGGGACACAAGAGACCCAGTACTTC	CASSSTGTQETQYF
NA	NA	TRBV2	TRBJ2-7	10	TGTGCCAGCAGTCTGTACGAGCAGTACTTC	CASSLYEQYF
NA	NA	TRBV6-5	TRBJ1-4	14	TGTGCCAGCAGGGACGGACGACGTAATGAAAAACTGTTTTTT	CASRDGRRNEKLFF
NA	TRBD1	TRBV19	TRBJ1-1	17	TGTGCCAGTAGTATAGGAGATCGGGGACAGGGTTTGGGTGAAGCTTTCTTT	CASSIGDRGQGLGEAFF
NA	NA	TRBV19	TRBJ1-3	14	TGTGCCAGTAGTGTCGACAGCTCTGGAAACACCATATATTTT	CASSVDSSGNTIYF